These 15 T cell receptor beta chains originate from one sample sequenced in a study of Graves' ophthalmopathy and Graves' hyperthyroidism. Amplifying from RNA transcripts, the study obtained TCR beta CDR3 regions. First-round RT-PCR with HTBI primers preceded a second-round multiplex PCR. TCRdb fed the multiplex PCR reads into MiXCR, producing one record per CDR3 protein. The sample lists 260,000 or so distinct CDR3 sequences, less than 55% occurring once. Sequenced input: peripheral blood. The receptors originated from an adult man with Graves' ophthalmopathy.

The chain links TRBV19 to TRBJ1-5; 9 bases line up with TRBD1. This CDR3 region has 17 residues. Germline CDR1 is LNHDA and CDR2 is SQIVND (reference sequence). V trimming: 4 bases; J trimming: 1 base; junction bases outside the gene matches: 8. CDR3 bases: TGTGCCAGTAGTACGGGGGACAGGGACGAGAGCAATCAGCCCCAGCATTTT. As protein: CASSTGDRDESNQPQHF.

The V call is TRBV27, the J call TRBJ1-4; unclear D gene. The CDR3 runs to 12 residues. Trimming removed 5 bases at V and 8 bases at J, with 9 bases between. Germline V gene sequence: CDR1 MNHEY, CDR2 SMNVEV (reference sequence). For the CDR3, the DNA is TGTGCCAGCAGTCCCATAGGAGAAAAACTGTTTTTT. Protein product: CASSPIGEKLFF.

The rearrangement links TRBV20-1 to TRBJ2-7; no firm D call. The germline CDR1 and CDR2 sequences are DFQATT and SNEGSKA (reference sequence). Deletions cut 8 bases from V and 0 bases from J, with 11 bases between. This CDR3 is 12 amino acids long. CDR3 coding DNA: TGCAGTCCCTTGCTGGGCTCCTACGAGCAGTACTTC. This encodes CSPLLGSYEQYF.

The rearrangement joins TRBV3-1 to TRBJ1-6; D gene uncertain. CDR1 and CDR2 (germline): LGHDT, YNNKEL (reference sequence). There are 15 residues in the CDR3. The ends were cut back, 3 bases at V and 5 bases at J, with 11 bases in the middle. This CDR3 is CASSQAGIDNSPLHF. The CDR3 coding sequence is TGTGCCAGCAGCCAGGCCGGGATCGATAATTCACCCCTCCACTTT.

The chain is built from TRBV6-6 and TRBJ1-6; D is uncertain. CDR3 length: 12 amino acids. From germline, CDR1 is MNHNY and CDR2 SVGAGI (reference sequence). V lost 10 bases to trimming and J lost 7 bases, with 11 bases between them. CDR3: CAIGRTNSPLHF. The CDR3 bases are TGTGCCATTGGACGGACGAATTCACCCCTCCACTTT.

This clonotype was detected only a few times. The J gene is TRBJ1-1, the V gene TRBV5-8; D is unclear. Between the trimmed V and J ends, which lost 4 bases and 11 bases, there was a span of 18 bases. Germline V CDR1 and CDR2: SGHTS, YDEGEE. This CDR3 is built from 13 residues. The chain's CDR3 is CASSNPLEGAAFF. DNA of the CDR3: TGTGCCAGCAGCAACCCTTTGGAGGGTGCGGCTTTCTTT.

A word on this clonotype: A read error may produce the germline difference seen at one junction end. The chain joins TRBV12-3 or TRBV12-4 to TRBJ2-5; TRBD1 agrees at 7 bases. CDR3 length: 15 amino acids. This chain's CDR3 is CATSDPGQDQETQYF. The DNA for the CDR3 is TGTGCCACCAGTGATCCTGGACAGGACCAAGAGACCCAGTACTTC.

This chain links TRBV6-1 with TRBJ2-5; 12 nucleotides agree with TRBD1. Per germline, CDR1 MNHNS and CDR2 SASEGT. The length of the CDR3 is 16 residues. V was pared by 0 bases and J by 5 bases, with 4 bases of the junction left unmatched. The chain's CDR3 is CASSEAGQGAYETQYF. CDR3 DNA: TGTGCCAGCAGTGAAGCGGGACAGGGGGCATACGAGACCCAGTACTTC.

Many counts were recorded for this clonotype. This chain uses TRBV12-3 or TRBV12-4 with TRBJ1-6; D uncertain. V lost 5 bases and J lost 9, with 11 bases in between. The CDR3 is 13 residues long. CDR3 nucleotide sequence: TGTGCCAGCAGTGCAAGTCCGGTTTCACCCCTCCACTTT. It yields the protein CASSASPVSPLHF.

The chain carries TRBV12-3 or TRBV12-4 and TRBJ2-7; D uncertain. The last part of the DNA fits TRBJ2-5 better; the J call may be wrong. This CDR3 contains 14 residues. CDR3 DNA sequence: TGTGCCAGCAGTTTAAGTAGACGACTAGAGACCCAGTACTTC. Encoded protein: CASSLSRRLETQYF.

The chain joins TRBV5-1 to TRBJ2-7, with 7 bases matching TRBD2. The CDR3 consists of 15 residues. The trim removed 3 bases at V and 2 bases at J, leaving 8 bases unmatched. In germline, CDR1 is SGHRS, CDR2 YFSETQ. CDR3 sequence (DNA): TGCGCCAGCAGCTCAACAACTAGCGAAGCCTACGAGCAGTACTTC. Its translation is CASSSTTSEAYEQYF.

V usage is TRBV5-1 and J usage is TRBJ2-2; maybe TRBD2 (6 bases). The CDR3 runs to 15 residues. Germline lookup yields CDR1 SGHRS and CDR2 YFSETQ. Trimming left V 0 bases short and J 3 bases short, with 9 bases between. CDR3 nucleotide sequence: TGCGCCAGCAGCTTGGCAGGGACTTACACCGGGGAGCTGTTTTTT. Translating gives CASSLAGTYTGELFF.

This chain uses TRBV3-1 with TRBJ1-6; D gene uncertain. The CDR3 runs to 12 residues. V gave up 1 base and J gave up 12 bases, with 7 bases separating them. The germline CDR1 and CDR2 sequences are LGHDT and YNNKEL (reference sequence). Here the CDR3 reads CASSQAVLPLHF. DNA for the CDR3: TGTGCCAGCAGCCAAGCCGTCCTACCCCTCCACTTT.

This clonotype was observed a few times. The chain recombines TRBV7-9 with TRBJ1-1, with TRBD1 matching 8 bases. Looked up from germline, CDR1 is SEHNR and CDR2 is FQNEAQ (reference sequence). This CDR3 has 13 amino acids. V shed 9 bases and J 5 bases; nucleotides not matched to a gene: 8. The chain's CDR3 is CASYQGAGTEAFF. The DNA for the CDR3 is TGTGCCAGTTACCAGGGGGCGGGTACTGAAGCTTTCTTT.

The sample holds a few counts of this clonotype. The chain has TRBV29-1 and TRBJ2-7, with 10 bases lining up with TRBD1. After removal of 6 bases from V and 4 bases from J, the junction contained 6 bases not matched to a gene. Germline V gives CDR1 SQVTM, CDR2 ANQGSEA. The CDR3 extends over 13 amino acids. CDR3 nucleotides: TGCAGCGTCGGCGCGGGACAGGGGTACGAGCAGTACTTC. Its translation: CSVGAGQGYEQYF.